These 14 T cell receptor beta chains came from one sample sequenced in a study of blood T cell repertoires in COVID-19 (dated by TCRdb to 2020 to 2021). Library preparation used the immunoSEQ multiplex PCR assay. TCRdb took this table from immuneACCESS and kept in-frame rearrangements with V and J called. Such tables lack part of the clones; where checked against another copy, unresolved V genes explain under half of the gap, and the rest is unexplained. Within this sample are about 250,000 clones, with around 91% of them counted one time only. The ten top clones hold roughly 2.3% of the sample. The sequenced sample consisted of PBMCs or T cells enriched from blood (not recorded which). The origin of the receptors is a young woman who had recovered from COVID-19.

V gene TRBV5-1 combines with J gene TRBJ1-1, with 10 bases aligning to TRBD1. This CDR3 has 13 amino acids. J gave up 4 bases and V 5 bases, and 2 bases lay outside the gene matches. Germline values: CDR1 SGHRS, CDR2 YFSETQ. CDR3 protein: CASRGTGATEAFF. The CDR3 DNA is TGCGCCAGCAGAGGGACAGGGGCCACTGAAGCTTTCTTT.

The rearrangement joins TRBV25-1 to TRBJ1-2; perhaps TRBD1 as D (6 bases). The CDR3 contains 15 residues. V dropped 3 bases and J dropped 5 bases, with 16 bases sitting between them. Looked up from germline, CDR1 is MGHDK and CDR2 is SYGVNS. Written as DNA, the CDR3 is TGTGCCAGCAGTGACCGCACAGGGTATGGATATGGCTACACCTTC. Translated, it gives CASSDRTGYGYGYTF.

A few counts support this clone. The rearrangement uses TRBV28 and TRBJ2-7; 7 positions match TRBD1. The CDR3 loop spans 13 amino acids. Per germline, CDR1 MDHEN and CDR2 SYDVKM. The trim removed 7 bases at V and 4 bases at J, leaving 7 bases unmatched. The DNA for the CDR3 is TGTGCCAGCACTGGGACAGATCGATACGAGCAGTACTTC. This sequence encodes CASTGTDRYEQYF. Drawing the rest from reference TRBV28 and TRBJ2-7, the complete variable domain is DVKVTQSSRYLVKRTGEKVFLECVQDMDHENMFWYRQDPGLGLRLIYFSYDVKMKEKGDIPEGYSVSREKKERFSLILESASTNQTSMYLCASTGTDRYEQYFGPGTRLTVT.

This sequence joins TRBV2 and TRBJ2-7; a possible D gene is TRBD1 (6 bases). CDR3 length: 14 amino acids. V dropped 7 bases and J dropped 0 bases, with 13 bases sitting between them. Germline values: CDR1 SNHLY, CDR2 FYNNEI. The CDR3 region is CASTPLGASYEQYF. The CDR3 region has the DNA TGTGCCAGCACCCCCTTGGGGGCCTCCTACGAGCAGTACTTC.

The CDR3 protein is CASSPARGGANEQFF. DNA of the CDR3: TGTGCCAGCAGCCCAGCCCGCGGGGGGGCCAATGAGCAGTTCTTC. The chain links TRBV3-1 (or the pseudogene TRBV3-2) to TRBJ2-1; 9 bases line up with TRBD2. Per the germline V gene, CDR1 is LGHDT and CDR2 is YNNKEL (reference sequence). Trimming removed 4 bases from V and 6 bases from J; junction bases left unmatched: 7. The CDR3 length is 15 residues.

This clone showed up just once. This rearrangement joins TRBV2 to TRBJ1-1; tentatively, D is TRBD1 (6 bases). Trimming shortened V by 6 bases and J by 0 bases, and 14 bases separated the two germline ends. There are 15 residues in the CDR3. Looked up from germline, CDR1 is SNHLY and CDR2 is FYNNEI. CDR3 coding DNA: TGTGCCAGCAGATTAGAAACAGGGATGAACACTGAAGCTTTCTTT. It yields the protein CASRLETGMNTEAFF. The complete variable domain, with remaining parts taken from reference TRBV2 and TRBJ1-1, reads EPEVTQTPSHQVTQMGQEVILRCVPISNHLYFYWYRQILGQKVEFLVSFYNNEISEKSEIFDDQFSVERPDGSNFTLKIRSTKLEDSAMYFCASRLETGMNTEAFFGQGTRLTVV.

Details on this clone: The junction departs from germline at one end; a sequencing error may be responsible. This chain uses TRBV19 with TRBJ1-5; no definite D call. Germline V gene sequence: CDR1 LNHDA, CDR2 SQIVND (reference sequence). The CDR3 is 13 amino acids. CDR3 bases: TGTGCCAGTAGTTTAGAGACGGGTCAGCCCCAGCATTTT. Amino acid sequence: CASSLETGQPQHF.

The rearrangement uses TRBV4-2 and TRBJ2-7, with D possibly matching TRBD2 (7 bases). The germline V gene encodes CDR1 LGHNA and CDR2 YNFKEQ. CDR3 length: 18 residues. V lost 0 bases, J lost 0 bases, and 18 bases lay in between. The CDR3 DNA reads as TGTGCCAGCAGCCAAGAGCTCAAGATCGGGGGGCACTCCTACGAGCAGTACTTC. It yields the protein CASSQELKIGGHSYEQYF.

V gene TRBV27 combines with J gene TRBJ1-5, with TRBD1 identical over 7 bases. CDR3 length: 16 residues. CDR1 MNHEY and CDR2 SMNVEV come from the germline V gene (reference sequence). V was pared by 1 base and J by 4 bases, with 7 bases of the junction left unmatched. This CDR3 reads CASSLYSSTGNQPQHF. In nucleotides, the CDR3 is TGTGCCAGCAGTTTATATTCGTCGACAGGGAATCAGCCCCAGCATTTT.

CDR3: CASSLRQGEYEQYF. The CDR3 nucleotides are TGTGCCAGCTCTCTTCGACAGGGGGAATACGAGCAGTACTTC. The chain has TRBV18 and TRBJ2-7; 9 nucleotides match TRBD1. Germline V gene data show CDR1 as KGHSH and CDR2 as LQKENI. V lost 6 bases to trimming and J lost 4 bases; unmatched junction nucleotides: 7. The CDR3 is 14 amino acids.

The CDR3, as DNA: TGTGCCACCAGCATTACTATCTCGGGGACAACCTCCTACAATGAGCAGTTCTTC. Encoded protein: CATSITISGTTSYNEQFF. The chain uses TRBV15 and TRBJ2-1, with a possible D match to TRBD1 (6 bases). Germline CDR1 LNHNV, CDR2 YYDKDF (reference sequence). The CDR3 totals 18 residues. Trimming cost V 4 bases and J 0 bases, with 19 bases left between them.

The V call is TRBV19, the J call TRBJ2-3, with a tentative D call TRBD1 (5 bases). With 4 bases removed from V and 5 bases from J, the gap between germline ends came to 7 bases. CDR3 length: 12 amino acids. CDR1 is LNHDA and CDR2 is SQIVND in the germline V gene (reference sequence). The CDR3 sequence is CASSNRGDTQYF. CDR3 DNA: TGTGCCAGTAGTAATAGGGGAGATACGCAGTATTTT.

In the case of this clone: Other DNA sequences of this sample code for an identical CDR3. This chain uses TRBV5-1 with TRBJ1-2; 8 bases match TRBD1. V lost 3 bases and J lost 4; bases outside the gene matches: 2. The germline gives CDR1 SGHRS, CDR2 YFSETQ. This CDR3 spans 13 amino acids. The CDR3 spells CASSSGQGYGYTF. CDR3 nucleotide sequence: TGCGCCAGCAGCTCAGGACAGGGCTATGGCTACACCTTC.

V and J are TRBV2 and TRBJ1-4, with TRBD1 matching over 7 bases. The germline CDR1 and CDR2 sequences are SNHLY and FYNNEI. This CDR3 comprises 14 residues. The V segment lost 7 bases and the J segment 8 bases; nucleotides outside the gene matches: 10. The CDR3 reads CASNPGGLKEKLFF. The CDR3 DNA is TGTGCCAGCAACCCAGGGGGGCTTAAGGAAAAACTGTTTTTT. Drawing the rest from reference TRBV2 and TRBJ1-4, the complete variable domain is EPEVTQTPSHQVTQMGQEVILRCVPISNHLYFYWYRQILGQKVEFLVSFYNNEISEKSEIFDDQFSVERPDGSNFTLKIRSTKLEDSAMYFCASNPGGLKEKLFFGSGTQLSVL.